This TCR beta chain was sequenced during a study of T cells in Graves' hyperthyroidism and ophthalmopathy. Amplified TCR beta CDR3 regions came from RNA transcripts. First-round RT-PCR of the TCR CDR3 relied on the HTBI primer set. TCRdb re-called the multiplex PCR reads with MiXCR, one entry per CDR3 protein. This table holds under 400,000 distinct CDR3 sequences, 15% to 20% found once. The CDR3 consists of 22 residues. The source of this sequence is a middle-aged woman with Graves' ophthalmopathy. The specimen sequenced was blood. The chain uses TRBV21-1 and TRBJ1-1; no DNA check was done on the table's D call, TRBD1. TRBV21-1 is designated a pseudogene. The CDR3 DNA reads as TGTGCCAGCAGCATTATCTCCGAGCATGAGGTCGGCCAAGGGGGGCTAAACACTGAAGCTTTCTTT. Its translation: CASSIISEHEVGQGGLNTEAFF.